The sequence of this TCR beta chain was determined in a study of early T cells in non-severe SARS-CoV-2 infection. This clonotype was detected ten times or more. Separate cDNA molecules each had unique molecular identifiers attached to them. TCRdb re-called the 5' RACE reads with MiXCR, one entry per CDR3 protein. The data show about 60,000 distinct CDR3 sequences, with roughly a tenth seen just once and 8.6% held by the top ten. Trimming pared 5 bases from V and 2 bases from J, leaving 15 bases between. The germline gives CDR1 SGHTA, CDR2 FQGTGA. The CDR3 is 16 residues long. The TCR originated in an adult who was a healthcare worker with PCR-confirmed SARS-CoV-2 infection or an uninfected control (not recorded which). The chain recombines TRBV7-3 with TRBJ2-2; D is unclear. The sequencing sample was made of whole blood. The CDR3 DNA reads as TGTGCCAGCAGCCCCGCCAGCACCAGAAACACCGGGGAGCTGTTTTTT. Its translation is CASSPASTRNTGELFF.